This entry lists 18 T cell receptor beta chains sequenced from one sample in a study of identical twins (dated by TCRdb to 2016 to 2018). Library preparation used 5' RACE. Sequencing used an Illumina HiSeq 2000. TCRdb cleaned the public reads at Q25 with fastp, built clones with MiXCR and kept in-frame beta chains. Each entry merges the rows of one CDR3 protein and shows their most common DNA and genes. This sample holds 350,000 to 600,000 distinct CDR3 sequences; more than 13% were observed only once. 0.52% of the sample belongs to the ten largest clones. These data were also filed under a second study, of yellow fever vaccine responses in identical twins.

Sequenced input: CD4+ T cells sorted from blood. Receptors originate from a woman aged 18-35 years in good health.

The gene calls are TRBV6-2 or TRBV6-3 and TRBJ2-2, with 8 bases that match TRBD2. After removal of 6 bases from V and 5 bases from J, the junction contained 8 bases not matched to a gene. In germline, CDR1 is MNHEY, CDR2 SVGEGT. CDR3 size: 15 residues. In DNA form, the CDR3 reads TGTGCCAGCAGAAATAGCGGGATACGGACCGGGGAGCTGTTTTTT. It is translated as CASRNSGIRTGELFF.

This clonotype was picked up a small number of times. This chain connects TRBV11-2 to TRBJ1-2; D is undetermined. V was cut by 1 base and J by 0 bases, with 9 bases left in between. The CDR3 contains 15 residues. Germline V lookup: CDR1 SGHAT, CDR2 FQNNGV. As DNA, the CDR3 is TGTGCCAGCAGCTTAGTATGGGGATCTAACTATGGCTACACCTTC. Its protein product is CASSLVWGSNYGYTF.

The chain has TRBV7-6 and TRBJ2-2, with 12 bases lining up with TRBD2. The CDR3 covers 18 residues. From germline, CDR1 is SGHVS and CDR2 FNYEAQ. The V and J ends lost 5 bases and 5 bases, in that order; junction bases with no gene match: 12. CDR3 region: CASSPSLAGGPRTGELFF. The CDR3 DNA reads TGTGCCAGCAGCCCCAGTCTAGCGGGGGGGCCGAGGACCGGGGAGCTGTTTTTT. The full variable domain, completed using reference TRBV7-6 and TRBJ2-2, is GAGVSQSPRYKVTKRGQDVALRCDPISGHVSLYWYRQALGQGPEFLTYFNYEAQQDKSGLPNDRFSAERPEGSISTLTIQRTEQRDSAMYRCASSPSLAGGPRTGELFFGEGSRLTVL.

This clonotype was seen a few times. As DNA, the CDR3 is TGTGCCAGCAGCACCCAAGGGGGGGCAGCCAAAAACATTCAGTACTTC. This codes for CASSTQGGAAKNIQYF. This chain joins TRBV7-9 and TRBJ2-4; TRBD2 is a possible D gene (7 bases). Germline assignment: CDR1 SEHNR and CDR2 FQNEAQ (reference sequence). The CDR3 is 16 amino acids. Trimming cost V 5 bases and J 0 bases, with 14 bases left between them.

This clonotype was counted at least ten times. This chain uses TRBV6-1 with TRBJ2-7; D is perhaps TRBD1 (6 bases). The CDR3 sequence is 13 residues long. Germline CDR1 and CDR2: MNHNS and SASEGT. Trimming stripped 3 bases from V and 3 bases from J, with 9 bases between. Written as DNA, the CDR3 is TGTGCCAGCAGTGACAGGGGCGGCTACGAGCAGTACTTC. Translating it yields CASSDRGGYEQYF.

Turning to this clonotype: Compared with germline, one end of the junction differs, possibly owing to a read error. This chain uses TRBV25-1 with TRBJ2-7, with 9 bases aligning to TRBD2. The germline V gene encodes CDR1 MGHDK and CDR2 SYGVNS. CDR3 length: 14 amino acids. The DNA for the CDR3 is TGTGCCAGCCGTGAGTCGACTAGCGGAGCCGGGTTATACTTC. This gives the protein CASRESTSGAGLYF.

The chain uses TRBV11-3 and TRBJ2-1; the D is unclear. V lost 3 bases and J lost 5, with 8 bases in between. The length of the CDR3 is 13 residues. Germline CDR1 is SGHNT and CDR2 is YENEEA. CDR3 protein: CASSFNTDNEQFF. DNA for the CDR3: TGTGCCAGCAGCTTTAACACCGACAATGAGCAGTTCTTC.

The chain combines TRBV5-1 with TRBJ1-4, with 7 bases fitting TRBD1. The CDR3 contains 16 residues. Per germline, CDR1 SGHRS and CDR2 YFSETQ. V lost 3 bases and J lost 4; bases outside the gene matches: 9. DNA of the CDR3: TGCGCCAGCAGCTCAACACCGGGACAGATTAATGAAAAACTGTTTTTT. Its translation: CASSSTPGQINEKLFF. Looking up the rest from reference TRBV5-1 and TRBJ1-4 gives the full variable domain: KAGVTQTPRYLIKTRGQQVTLSCSPISGHRSVSWYQQTPGQGLQFLFEYFSETQRNKGNFPGRFSGRQFSNSRSEMNVSTLELGDSALYLCASSSTPGQINEKLFFGSGTQLSVL.

Only a few counts were recorded for this clonotype. The chain is built from TRBV6-1 and TRBJ2-1; TRBD2 matches 13 bases. Losses at the gene ends were 5 bases for V and 7 bases for J; bases not matched to a gene: 8. The CDR3 is 16 amino acids. CDR1 and CDR2 (germline): MNHNS, SASEGT. CDR3 in amino acids: CASSQLAGGGLNEQFF. CDR3 bases: TGTGCCAGCAGTCAACTAGCGGGAGGGGGGTTGAATGAGCAGTTCTTC.

In its sample, this clonotype was seen many times. The chain is built from TRBV12-3 or TRBV12-4 and TRBJ2-1; possible D gene TRBD2, 6 bases. CDR3 length: 15 residues. The V end lost 6 bases, the J end lost 5 bases, and 17 bases lay between the germline ends. DNA of the CDR3: TGTGCCAGCAGGGGGGGTTTAGCGCTTCACAATGAGCAGTTCTTC. This codes for CASRGGLALHNEQFF.

V usage is TRBV7-3 and J usage is TRBJ2-3; 7 bases map to TRBD1. Germline trimming cut 5 bases from V and 4 bases from J; bases unmatched to any gene: 12. CDR1 is SGHTA and CDR2 is FQGTGA in the germline V gene. This CDR3 is built from 16 residues. In nucleotides, the CDR3 is TGTGCCAGCAGCCCACAGGGGTGGGGATCCCCAGATACGCAGTATTTT. This gives the protein CASSPQGWGSPDTQYF.

This clonotype was detected a few times. The chain joins TRBV6-5 to TRBJ1-1; D not certain. V gave up 7 bases and J gave up 3 bases, with 12 bases separating them. This CDR3 has 13 residues. Per germline, CDR1 MNHEY and CDR2 SVGAGI. This chain's CDR3 is CASITPGYTEAFF. The CDR3 DNA reads as TGTGCCAGCATTACGCCGGGGTACACTGAAGCTTTCTTT.

The J gene is TRBJ2-3, the V gene TRBV6-2 or TRBV6-3; D may correspond to TRBD1 or TRBD2 (7 bases each). CDR1 and CDR2 from the germline V gene are MNHEY and SVGEGT. CDR3 length equals 16 residues. The V end was cut by 0 bases, the J end by 5 bases, with 15 bases between. CDR3 region: CASSYSAGGGQDTQYF. CDR3 nucleotide sequence: TGTGCCAGCAGTTACTCAGCAGGGGGGGGACAAGATACGCAGTATTTT.

The chain uses TRBV4-3 and TRBJ2-3; TRBD2 agrees at 7 bases. V trimming: 1 base; J trimming: 6 bases; junction bases outside the gene matches: 10. CDR1 is LGHNA, CDR2 YSLEER, per germline. The CDR3 has 16 residues. The CDR3 DNA reads TGCGCCAGCAGCCAAGGGGGCGGGAGATCCTGGGATACGCAGTATTTT. Its translation: CASSQGGGRSWDTQYF.

Written as DNA, the CDR3 is TGTGCCAGCAGCGTTCGGGACAGGGGGCGTCAGGAGACCCAGTACTTC. Encoded protein: CASSVRDRGRQETQYF. The chain employs TRBV5-4 and TRBJ2-5; 12 bases align to TRBD1. V was pared by 4 bases and J by 5 bases, with 9 bases of the junction left unmatched. The germline V gene has CDR1 SGHNT and CDR2 YYREEE (reference sequence). CDR3 size: 16 residues.

The rearrangement uses TRBV7-6 and TRBJ2-7; a possible D gene is TRBD2 (6 bases). Trimming pared 1 base from V and 4 bases from J, leaving 20 bases between. Germline assignment: CDR1 SGHVS and CDR2 FNYEAQ. CDR3 length equals 17 residues. The CDR3 bases are TGTGCCAGCAGCTTAGGGGTCGCGACTAGTTTTCGGTACGAGCAGTACTTC. As protein: CASSLGVATSFRYEQYF.

The rearrangement joins TRBV7-9 to TRBJ2-4; D gene uncertain. Trimming pared 3 bases from V and 0 bases from J, leaving 9 bases between. The CDR3 is 15 residues long. CDR1 SEHNR and CDR2 FQNEAQ come from the germline V gene (reference sequence). In nucleotides, the CDR3 is TGTGCCAGCAGCTTCGGAGAACCAGCCAAAAACATTCAGTACTTC. Amino acids: CASSFGEPAKNIQYF.

This rearrangement joins TRBV11-2 to TRBJ1-6; TRBD1 matches 9 bases. Germline V gene sequence: CDR1 SGHAT, CDR2 FQNNGV. The CDR3 spans 17 residues. V shed 1 base, J shed 8 bases, and the junction held 9 bases outside the gene matches. CDR3: CASSLGGQGRGDSPLHF. Written as DNA, the CDR3 is TGTGCCAGCAGCTTAGGGGGACAGGGAAGAGGGGATTCACCCCTCCACTTT.